What follows is one TCR beta chain and its context. Method: immunoSEQ multiplex PCR; TCRdb's copy keeps in-frame clones and lacks some. The data contain 15,000 to 20,000 clones, less than 90% of them singletons. These data are taken from a study of OX40 agonist ivuxolimab in advanced cancers. Looking at the study overall: Given to patients was ivuxolimab, an agonistic anti-OX40 (CD134) antibody. One patient with hepatocellular carcinoma and two with cutaneous melanoma, three in all, had partial responses. People who had prior anti-PD-1, anti-PD-L1 or anti-CTLA-4 therapy could take part, and around 40% had some.

The CDR3 sequence is 14 residues long. Trimming left V 3 bases short and J 4 bases short, with 12 bases between. Germline CDR1 is SGDLS and CDR2 is YYNGEE. The receptor was derived from an adult with an advanced solid tumor such as melanoma, head and neck, liver or kidney cancer. V is TRBV9 and J is TRBJ2-3; a weak D match, TRBD1 (6 bases). Sequences were derived from CD4+ or CD8+ T cells sorted from blood, sampled in a trial of the OX40 agonist ivuxolimab. The CDR3 here is CASSAQWGPDTQYF. For the CDR3, the DNA is TGTGCCAGCAGCGCGCAATGGGGGCCAGATACGCAGTATTTT.